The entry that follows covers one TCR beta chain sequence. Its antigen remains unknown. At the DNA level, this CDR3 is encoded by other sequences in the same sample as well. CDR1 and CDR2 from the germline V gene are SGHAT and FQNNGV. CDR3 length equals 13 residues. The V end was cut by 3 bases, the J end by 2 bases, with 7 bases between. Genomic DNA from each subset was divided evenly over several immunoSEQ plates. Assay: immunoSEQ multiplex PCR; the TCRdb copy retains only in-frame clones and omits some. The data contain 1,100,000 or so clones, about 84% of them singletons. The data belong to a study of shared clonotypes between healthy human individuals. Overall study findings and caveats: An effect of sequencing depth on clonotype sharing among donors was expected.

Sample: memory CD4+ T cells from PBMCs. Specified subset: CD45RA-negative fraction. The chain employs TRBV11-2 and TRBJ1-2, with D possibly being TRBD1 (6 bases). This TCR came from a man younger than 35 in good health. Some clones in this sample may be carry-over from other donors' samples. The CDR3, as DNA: TGTGCCAGCAGCTTTGACAGGAACTATGGCTACACCTTC. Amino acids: CASSFDRNYGYTF.